This paragraph reports one TCR beta chain. Its antigen remains unidentified. The sample belongs to a study of T cells in Graves' hyperthyroidism and ophthalmopathy. Study-level information: The authors collected peripheral blood at initial diagnosis, before any treatment. General study points: Ophthalmopathy could be told apart from stable hyperthyroidism with a 13 V-J model.

Stability of Graves' hyperthyroidism was defined as absent ophthalmopathy progression within 18 months. Clinical symptoms, serum thyroxine and TRAb, thyroid ultrasound and orbital computed tomography together formed the diagnostic basis. Germline assignment: CDR1 LGHNA and CDR2 YSLEER. V dropped 2 bases and J dropped 0 bases, with 13 bases sitting between them. This CDR3 contains 17 residues. Amplification targeted TCR beta CDR3 regions from RNA transcripts. An initial round of RT-PCR targeting the TCR CDR3 relied on the HTBI primer set. MiXCR, applied by TCRdb to the multiplex PCR reads, yields one record per CDR3 protein. The profile shows hundreds of thousands of distinct CDR3 sequences, roughly an eighth of them singletons.

Material for sequencing was blood. The receptor comes from a woman younger than 35 with Graves' hyperthyroidism. The chain has TRBV4-3 and TRBJ2-2; the D gene is possibly TRBD2 (6 bases). CDR3 amino acids: CASSQRLGTANTGELFF. CDR3 nucleotide sequence: TGCGCCAGCAGCCAACGACTAGGGACCGCGAACACCGGGGAGCTGTTTTTT.